This T cell receptor beta chain originates from a study of monozygotic twins with inflammatory bowel disease. Study outcomes and limitations: Healthy co-twins exceeded IBD patients in TCRbeta diversity as measured by inverse Simpson. Findings did not support one strong IBD-associated signal or clonotype. Twin concordance left repertoire similarity unchanged, with limited power a possible explanation for this lack of difference.

Comment on this clonotype: The antigen remains undetermined.

This CDR3 has 16 amino acids. Germline CDR1 is LNHDA and CDR2 is SQIVND (reference sequence). Using TCRalpha and TCRbeta cDNA, the researchers carried out two nested PCRs that lasted roughly 16 and 10 cycles. TCRdb reworked the 5' RACE reads into one entry per CDR3 protein, no DNA. Recorded for this sample: 400,000 to 500,000 distinct CDR3 sequences. This receptor was identified in a human donor with ulcerative colitis or Crohn's disease, or a healthy co-twin of an affected twin (not recorded which). The sequencing input was blood. V gene TRBV19 combines with J gene TRBJ2-1; the D call from TCRdb, TRBD2, cannot be confirmed without DNA. Here the CDR3 reads CASSTRTSGSRNEQFF.